The clone carrying this TCR beta chain showed up just a few times. This sample's TCRbeta library carried unique molecular identifier barcodes. TCRdb passed the PCR reads through MiXCR, listing each CDR3 protein once. The data contain 330,000 or so distinct CDR3 sequences, 10% of them singletons. This sample is drawn from a study of T-cell reconstitution after alpha-beta-depleted transplantation in children. The CDR3 consists of 15 residues. The ends lost 4 bases at V and 3 bases at J; junction bases unmatched: 8. CDR1 is SGHKS and CDR2 is YYEKEE in the germline V gene (reference sequence). The rearrangement joins TRBV5-5 to TRBJ2-7; TRBD1 matches at 9 bases. Specimen: PBMCs, collected before TCRalphabeta/CD19-depleted stem cell transplant. The receptor comes from a boy in the first two years of life with acute myeloid leukemia, due to receive a stem cell transplant. Here the CDR3 reads CASSQPGQGFYEQYF. In DNA, the CDR3 is TGTGCCAGCAGCCAGCCGGGACAGGGTTTCTACGAGCAGTACTTC.